The 19 T cell receptor beta chains listed next were all sequenced from one sample in a study of CD8 T cells in ankylosing spondylitis. Antigens of these TCRs are unknown. TCRdb reprocessed the 5' RACE reads via MiXCR and lists one record per CDR3 protein. The data hold more than 250,000 distinct CDR3 sequences, with around 7.6% observed a single time. Study-wide points: Ankylosing spondylitis blood appeared to carry a characteristic TCR beta motif of roughly eight highly homologous variants.

Sequencing was performed on blood, either unsorted or a sorted T cell fraction (not recorded which). The receptors were gathered from a male donor with ankylosing spondylitis.

This clonotype was recorded at least ten times. V gene TRBV12-3 or TRBV12-4 combines with J gene TRBJ2-1; D remains ambiguous. Trimming took 3 bases from V and 2 from J, leaving 8 bases between them. The CDR3 covers 14 residues. CDR3 DNA: TGTGCCAGCAGTTTGCAAGGGCCCTACAATGAGCAGTTCTTC. This translates into CASSLQGPYNEQFF.

In this sample, this clonotype turned up many times. One end of the junction fails to match germline, which may point to a read error. The chain employs TRBV7-7 and TRBJ2-2; unclear D gene. The germline V gene has CDR1 SSHAT and CDR2 FNYEAQ (reference sequence). The CDR3 is 15 amino acids. The CDR3 region has the DNA TGCGCCAGCAGCTTGGAAGGTGGAAACACCGGGGAGCTGTTTTTT. Amino acid sequence: CASSLEGGNTGELFF.

This clonotype was seen a handful of times. The chain carries TRBV4-2 and TRBJ2-7; D is uncertain. This CDR3 has 14 residues. Germline V gene sequence: CDR1 LGHNA, CDR2 YNFKEQ. V lost 0 bases and J lost 0, with 6 bases in between. CDR3 loop: CASSQEAHSYEQYF. DNA of the CDR3: TGTGCCAGCAGCCAAGAGGCCCACTCCTACGAGCAGTACTTC.

The genes are TRBV7-8 and TRBJ2-4, with 9 nucleotides matching TRBD2. The CDR3 sequence is 17 residues long. Germline V gene data show CDR1 as SGHVS and CDR2 as FQNEAQ. J gave up 6 bases and V 4 bases, and 13 bases lay outside the gene matches. DNA of the CDR3: TGTGCCAGCAGCTCCCCCGACGTGGCTAGCGGGACAAACATTCAGTACTTC. Translated: CASSSPDVASGTNIQYF.

The J gene is TRBJ2-2, the V gene TRBV7-9; weak D call: TRBD2 (6 bases). Deletions cut 1 base from V and 2 bases from J, with 14 bases between. This CDR3 has 17 residues. Germline V gives CDR1 SEHNR, CDR2 FQNEAQ (reference sequence). The CDR3 spells CASSLGFSGLNTGELFF. Written as DNA, the CDR3 is TGTGCCAGCAGCTTAGGGTTTAGCGGTCTAAACACCGGGGAGCTGTTTTTT. Looking up the rest from reference TRBV7-9 and TRBJ2-2 gives the full variable domain: DTGVSQNPRHKITKRGQNVTFRCDPISEHNRLYWYRQTLGQGPEFLTYFQNEAQLEKSRLLSDRFSAERPKGSFSTLEIQRTEQGDSAMYLCASSLGFSGLNTGELFFGEGSRLTVL.

V usage is TRBV7-2 and J usage is TRBJ1-5, with a possible D match to TRBD1 (5 bases). Trimming pared 0 bases from V and 7 bases from J, leaving 13 bases between. Germline V gives CDR1 SGHTA, CDR2 FQGNSA. This CDR3 has 15 amino acids. For the CDR3, the DNA is TGTGCCAGCAGCTTAGCGGGGGGGGGTGGCCAGCCCCAGCATTTT. Its translation is CASSLAGGGGQPQHF.

This clonotype was counted at least ten times. The chain uses TRBV4-2 and TRBJ2-1; D remains ambiguous. Between the trimmed V and J ends, which lost 1 base and 9 bases, there was a span of 7 bases. This CDR3 spans 12 amino acids. Germline-derived CDR1 and CDR2 are LGHNA and YNFKEQ. The CDR3 sequence is CASSQGQSEQFF. CDR3 in DNA: TGTGCCAGCAGCCAAGGTCAAAGTGAGCAGTTCTTC.

The chain has TRBV29-1 and TRBJ2-3, with TRBD2 identical over 13 bases. The J segment lost 0 bases and the V segment lost 0 bases, leaving 15 bases of the junction unmatched. The germline V gene has CDR1 SQVTM and CDR2 ANQGSEA. This CDR3 has 21 residues. CDR3 in amino acids: CSVEDLTQPGTSGVSTDTQYF. CDR3 nucleotides: TGCAGCGTTGAAGACCTCACGCAGCCCGGGACTAGCGGGGTTAGCACAGATACGCAGTATTTT.

The J gene is TRBJ2-5, the V gene TRBV19; TRBD1 matches at 10 bases. Germline V gives CDR1 LNHDA, CDR2 SQIVND (reference sequence). This CDR3 is 18 amino acids long. J was trimmed by 2 bases and V by 4 bases; bases with no gene match: 13. The CDR3 loop reads CASSTSPPGQGWQETQYF. Here the CDR3 DNA reads TGTGCCAGTAGTACCTCCCCTCCGGGACAGGGGTGGCAAGAGACCCAGTACTTC.

The chain links TRBV12-3 or TRBV12-4 to TRBJ2-1; D unresolved. The CDR3 length is 15 residues. The germline V and J ends were trimmed by 2 bases and 2 bases, with 10 bases remaining between them. The CDR3 DNA is TGTGCCAGCAGTTTAATTGCGCCCACCTACAATGAGCAGTTCTTC. As protein: CASSLIAPTYNEQFF.

This clonotype has at least ten counts. This chain uses TRBV20-1 with TRBJ2-1, with D maybe TRBD2 (5 bases). V was pared by 2 bases and J by 2 bases, with 19 bases between. CDR3 length: 17 residues. Germline loops: CDR1 DFQATT, CDR2 SNEGSKA (reference sequence). The CDR3 DNA sequence: TGCAGTGCTAGACCACTTCGGCGGGCGGGTGCCTACAATGAGCAGTTCTTC. Translated, it gives CSARPLRRAGAYNEQFF.

This chain connects TRBV10-3 to TRBJ2-1, with TRBD1 matching 10 bases. Germline CDR1 reads ENHRY; CDR2 reads SYGVKD. V lost 6 bases and J lost 0; bases outside the gene matches: 11. The CDR3 length is 18 residues. CDR3 nucleotides: TGTGCCATCAGGGACAGGGGGAAGGCGGGGTCCTCCTACAATGAGCAGTTCTTC. Amino acid sequence: CAIRDRGKAGSSYNEQFF.

This clonotype was seen a few times. The V gene is TRBV6-1, the J gene TRBJ2-5; 7 bases are shared with TRBD1. With V trimmed by 6 bases and J by 1 base, 11 bases remained unmatched. Germline assignment: CDR1 MNHNS and CDR2 SASEGT. The CDR3 runs to 16 residues. CDR3 in amino acids: CASRKNRQGLQETQYF. In nucleotides, the CDR3 is TGTGCCAGCAGAAAAAATCGACAGGGCCTCCAAGAGACCCAGTACTTC.

The chain combines TRBV12-3 or TRBV12-4 with TRBJ1-1; D is uncertain. CDR3 size: 16 residues. V dropped 2 bases and J dropped 5 bases, with 18 bases sitting between them. The CDR3 bases are TGTGCCAGCAGTTTAAGCGCCCGGTGGCGCGGGACTGAAGCTTTCTTT. This sequence encodes CASSLSARWRGTEAFF.

CDR3: CSASTSGGVREQYF. DNA of the CDR3: TGCAGTGCTAGCACTAGCGGGGGTGTACGGGAGCAGTACTTC. The chain joins TRBV20-1 to TRBJ2-7, with 11 nucleotides matching TRBD2. Germline CDR1 and CDR2: DFQATT and SNEGSKA (reference sequence). The CDR3 extends over 14 amino acids. V gave up 3 bases and J gave up 7 bases; unmatched junction bases: 8.

The chain has TRBV7-2 and TRBJ2-3, with 8 bases fitting TRBD2. Germline V gives CDR1 SGHTA, CDR2 FQGNSA. The CDR3 is made up of 13 amino acids. After removal of 7 bases from V and 6 bases from J, the junction contained 6 bases not matched to a gene. CDR3 loop: CASTPSGYDTQYF. In DNA form, the CDR3 reads TGTGCCAGCACCCCTAGCGGGTATGATACGCAGTATTTT.

This clonotype was detected many times. J is TRBJ2-3 and V is TRBV12-3 or TRBV12-4, with D perhaps matching TRBD1 (5 bases). V shed 4 bases and J shed 4 bases, with 15 bases lying between them. The CDR3 is made up of 15 amino acids. CDR3 DNA: TGTGCCAGCAGTTCCCCCAGGGTTCACCCAGATACGCAGTATTTT. Translating it yields CASSSPRVHPDTQYF.

This clonotype has a handful of counts. An end of the junction differs from the germline gene, which may be a read error. The chain's CDR3 is CASTLAAASTDTQYF. CDR3 bases: TGTGCCAGCACCTTAGCGGCCGCTAGCACAGATACGCAGTATTTT. The chain uses TRBV7-9 and TRBJ2-3, with D maybe TRBD2 (6 bases). The CDR3 runs 15 residues. Per germline, CDR1 SEHNR and CDR2 FQNEAQ (reference sequence).

The table lists this clonotype with a few counts. The V and J genes are TRBV4-1 and TRBJ2-1; possibly TRBD2 for D (6 bases). Germline CDR1 reads MGHRA; CDR2 reads YSYEKL. This CDR3 is built from 17 residues. V lost 0 bases and J lost 4, with 16 bases in between. Written as DNA, the CDR3 is TGCGCCAGCAGCCAAGAGGGCGGGGCCCAGACGTACAATGAGCAGTTCTTC. As protein: CASSQEGGAQTYNEQFF.